This TCR beta chain originates from a study of vaccination and CD4 T cells after COVID-19. Stated treatment: approximately nine-day PBMC culture with coronavirus spike peptide pools or control peptides (ViraFEST assay). The Oncomine TCR Beta short-read assay was what sequenced the DNA obtained from cultured CD4+ T cells. TCRdb passed the PCR reads through MiXCR, listing each CDR3 protein once. The data show under 20,000 distinct CDR3 sequences, 23% seen once. Trimming shortened V by 7 bases and J by 5 bases, and 14 bases separated the two germline ends. Germline loops: CDR1 SGHVS, CDR2 FQNEAQ. The CDR3 extends over 13 amino acids. A remark on this clonotype: Its antigen is not identified.

The chain recombines TRBV7-8 with TRBJ2-5, with a possible D match to TRBD2 (6 bases). Sequencing was carried out using cultured CD4+ T cells from blood. The TCR sequence derives from a human donor with COVID-19. The CDR3 is CASNQGLLETQYF. For the CDR3, the DNA is TGTGCCAGCAACCAGGGACTTCTGGAGACCCAGTACTTC.